The present T cell receptor beta chain was sequenced within a study of tumor-infiltrating lymphocytes in localized non-small cell lung cancer. Sequenced by immunoSEQ multiplex PCR; TCRdb stores in-frame clones only, minus some. The data contain approximately 5,000 clones, about 70% of them singletons. The CDR3 contains 14 residues. The germline gives CDR1 MNHEY, CDR2 SVGAGI. The V end was cut by 8 bases, the J end by 5 bases, with 18 bases between. With respect to this clone: Its antigen is unidentified.

Findings and caveats of the study: Higher tumor T cell infiltration than in uninvolved lung was supported by TCRbeta sequencing. No link was found between tumor T-cell fraction and recurrence-free survival.

Sequenced: lung tumor tissue. The rearrangement links TRBV6-5 to TRBJ1-1; a possible D gene is TRBD1 (6 bases). The source is a human donor with non-small cell lung cancer. The CDR3: CASRIGGARTEAFF. DNA of the CDR3: TGTGCCAGCCGGATAGGGGGGGCGAGGACTGAAGCTTTCTTT.